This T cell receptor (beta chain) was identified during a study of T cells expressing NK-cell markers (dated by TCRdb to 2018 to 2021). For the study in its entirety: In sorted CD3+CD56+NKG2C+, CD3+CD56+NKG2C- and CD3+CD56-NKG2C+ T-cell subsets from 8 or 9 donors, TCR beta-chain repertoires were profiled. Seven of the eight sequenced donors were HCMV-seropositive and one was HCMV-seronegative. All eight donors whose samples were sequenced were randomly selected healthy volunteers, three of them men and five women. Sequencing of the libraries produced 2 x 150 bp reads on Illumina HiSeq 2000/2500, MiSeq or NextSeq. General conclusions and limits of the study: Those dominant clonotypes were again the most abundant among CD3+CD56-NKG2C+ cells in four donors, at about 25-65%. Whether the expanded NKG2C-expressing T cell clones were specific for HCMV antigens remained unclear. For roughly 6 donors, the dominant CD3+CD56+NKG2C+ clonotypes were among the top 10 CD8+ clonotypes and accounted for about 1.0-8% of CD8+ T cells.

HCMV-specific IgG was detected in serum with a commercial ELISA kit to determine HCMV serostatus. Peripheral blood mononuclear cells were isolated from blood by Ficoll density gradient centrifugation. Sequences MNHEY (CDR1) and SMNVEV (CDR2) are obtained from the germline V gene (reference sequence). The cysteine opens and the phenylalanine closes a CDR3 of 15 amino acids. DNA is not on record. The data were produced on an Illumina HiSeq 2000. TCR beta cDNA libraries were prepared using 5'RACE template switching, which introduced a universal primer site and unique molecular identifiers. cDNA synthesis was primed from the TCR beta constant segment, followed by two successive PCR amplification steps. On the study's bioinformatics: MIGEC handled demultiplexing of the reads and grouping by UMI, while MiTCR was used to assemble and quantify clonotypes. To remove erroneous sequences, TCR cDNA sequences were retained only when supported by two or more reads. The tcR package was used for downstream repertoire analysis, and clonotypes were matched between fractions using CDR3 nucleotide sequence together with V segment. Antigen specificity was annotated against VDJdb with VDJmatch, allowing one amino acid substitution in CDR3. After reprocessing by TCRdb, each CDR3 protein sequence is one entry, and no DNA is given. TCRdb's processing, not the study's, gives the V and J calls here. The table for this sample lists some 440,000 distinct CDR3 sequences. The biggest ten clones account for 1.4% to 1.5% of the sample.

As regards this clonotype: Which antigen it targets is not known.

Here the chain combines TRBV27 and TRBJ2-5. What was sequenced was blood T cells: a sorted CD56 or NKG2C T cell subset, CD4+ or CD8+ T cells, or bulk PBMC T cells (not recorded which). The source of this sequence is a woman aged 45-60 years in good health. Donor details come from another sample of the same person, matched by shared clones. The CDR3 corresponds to CASSFSTVSQETQYF.